These T cell receptor beta chains were read from a single sample in a study of cytomegalovirus exposure and HLA in healthy donors. The assay was immunoSEQ multiplex PCR, and TCRdb's table has in-frame clones only and misses some. This sample contains roughly 53,000 clones. Sample: PBMCs. These receptors came from a man aged 18 to 29 in good health and CMV-seropositive. CDR3s include the opening cysteine and the closing phenylalanine or tryptophan. The D gene is left open where the match is weak.

>NA|TRBJ2-1|15|TRBV7-3
CASSLERVKVNEQFF
TGTGCCAGCAGCCTAGAGAGGGTCAAGGTGAATGAGCAGTTCTTC
>NA|TRBJ1-5|12|TRBV13
CASSFGDQPQHF
TGTGCCAGCAGCTTTGGAGATCAGCCCCAGCATTTT
>NA|TRBJ1-1|14|TRBV5-6
CASSFRGGDTEAFF
TGTGCCAGCAGCTTTAGAGGGGGAGACACTGAAGCTTTCTTT
>TRBD1|TRBJ1-3|15|TRBV9
CASSEETGVGNTIYF
TGTGCCAGCAGCGAAGAGACAGGGGTCGGAAACACCATATATTTT
>TRBD1|TRBJ2-2|16|TRBV5-1
CASSLTAGGNTGELFF
TGCGCCAGCAGCTTGACGGCAGGGGGGAACACCGGGGAGCTGTTTTTT
>NA|TRBJ2-7|13|TRBV25-1
CASSQQGRYEQYF
TGTGCCAGCAGCCAACAGGGCCGCTACGAGCAGTACTTC
>NA|TRBJ2-1|13|TRBV2
CASSGSVYNEQFF
TGTGCATCCAGCGGCTCGGTTTACAATGAGCAGTTCTTC
>NA|TRBJ1-1|10|TRBV20-1
CSAGNTEAFF
TGCAGCGCGGGGAACACTGAAGCTTTCTTT
>NA|TRBJ1-5|14|TRBV19
CASRKEGGNQPQHF
TGTGCCAGTAGGAAAGAGGGAGGGAATCAGCCCCAGCATTTT
>NA|TRBJ2-7|12|TRBV11-1
CASSLGAYEQYF
TGTGCCAGCAGCTTAGGCGCATACGAGCAGTACTTC
>TRBD1|TRBJ1-4|15|TRBV7-2
CASSPEGGPYEKLFF
TGTGCCAGCAGCCCCGAAGGGGGCCCTTATGAAAAACTGTTTTTT
>TRBD2|TRBJ2-5|15|TRBV19
CASSIGASGGETQYF
TGTGCCAGTAGTATCGGGGCTAGCGGAGGGGAGACCCAGTACTTC
>NA|TRBJ1-1|15|TRBV2
CASSEGRATATEAFF
TGTGCCAGCAGTGAGGGGAGGGCAACGGCCACTGAAGCTTTCTTT
>NA|TRBJ2-1|15|TRBV5-1
CASSPRDFPNNEQFF
TGCGCCAGCAGCCCCCGGGACTTCCCTAACAATGAGCAGTTCTTC
>NA|TRBJ1-1|14|TRBV30
CAYRSGGWNTEAFF
TGTGCCTATAGGAGCGGGGGATGGAACACTGAAGCTTTCTTT
>TRBD1|TRBJ1-1|15|TRBV15
CATSTTGGAFTEAFF
TGTGCCACCAGCACTACAGGGGGCGCGTTCACTGAAGCTTTCTTT
>NA|TRBJ2-5|13|TRBV11-2
CASSSLHKETQYF
TGTGCCAGCAGCTCGCTCCACAAAGAGACCCAGTACTTC
>TRBD2|TRBJ2-5|17|TRBV10-3
CAISETRLAVGKETQYF
TGTGCCATCAGTGAGACCCGACTAGCGGTGGGGAAAGAGACCCAGTACTTC
>NA|TRBJ2-5|13|TRBV6-1
CASSESSQETQYF
TGTGCCAGCAGTGAATCCTCGCAAGAGACCCAGTACTTC
>TRBD2|TRBJ2-7|16|TRBV2
CASSEGLAGEVDEQYF
TGTGCCAGCAGTGAGGGACTAGCGGGAGAGGTAGACGAGCAGTACTTC
>TRBD1|TRBJ1-2|14|TRBV5-1
CASSTDRGNYGYTF
TGCGCCAGCAGCACGGACAGGGGAAACTATGGCTACACCTTC
>NA|TRBJ2-3|16|TRBV5-4
CASSPQGGVAPDTQYF
TGTGCCAGCAGCCCCCAGGGGGGAGTGGCACCAGATACGCAGTATTTT
>TRBD2|TRBJ2-2|16|TRBV5-1
CASSSPSGIGTGELFF
TGCGCCAGCAGCTCTCCTAGCGGGATAGGAACCGGGGAGCTGTTTTTT
>TRBD2|TRBJ2-1|16|TRBV25-1
CASSESPAGGSNEQFF
TGTGCCAGCAGTGAAAGTCCGGCGGGAGGCTCCAATGAGCAGTTCTTC
>NA|TRBJ1-1|16|TRBV19
CASSIYGAGSNTEAFF
TGTGCCAGTAGTATCTATGGGGCAGGGTCTAACACTGAAGCTTTCTTT
>NA|TRBJ2-7|15|TRBV11-2
CASSLSGTETYEQYF
TGTGCCAGCAGCTTATCCGGGACTGAAACCTACGAGCAGTACTTC
>TRBD2|TRBJ2-1|15|TRBV2
CASSRTSGNLQKQFF
TGTGCCAGCAGCAGGACTAGCGGGAACCTTCAGAAGCAGTTCTTC
>NA|TRBJ1-3|17|TRBV4-1
CASSPDLFRRSGNTIYF
TGCGCCAGCAGCCCAGACCTATTTAGGAGGTCTGGAAACACCATATATTTT
>TRBD1|TRBJ2-5|15|TRBV11-3
CASSLDGTGEETQYF
TGTGCCAGCAGCTTAGATGGGACAGGGGAAGAGACCCAGTACTTC
>TRBD1|TRBJ1-2|15|TRBV18
CASSPRSDRDYGYTF
TGTGCCAGCTCACCACGGTCGGACAGGGACTATGGCTACACCTTC
>TRBD1|TRBJ2-1|15|TRBV25-1
CASSASRTGTNEQFF
TGTGCCAGCAGTGCTTCCCGGACAGGTACCAATGAGCAGTTCTTC
>TRBD1|TRBJ1-2|15|TRBV25-1
CASSEGQGRNYGYTF
TGTGCCAGCAGTGAGGGACAGGGGAGGAACTATGGCTACACCTTC
>NA|TRBJ2-7|13|TRBV19
CASSPGQIYEQYF
TGTGCCAGTAGCCCGGGTCAAATTTACGAGCAGTACTTC
>NA|TRBJ1-5|13|TRBV30
CAWSSQDNQPQHF
TGTGCCTGGAGTAGTCAGGATAATCAGCCCCAGCATTTT
>NA|TRBJ2-7|15|TRBV7-6
CASSLDVTLDYEQYF
TGTGCCAGCAGCTTAGACGTTACCTTAGACTACGAGCAGTACTTC
>TRBD2|TRBJ2-1|15|TRBV13
CASSSRLAGINEQFF
TGTGCCAGCAGCTCTAGACTAGCGGGAATCAATGAGCAGTTCTTC
>NA|TRBJ2-5|13|TRBV5-1
CASSLDSRETQYF
TGCGCCAGCAGCTTGGACTCCCGGGAGACCCAGTACTTC
>NA|TRBJ1-3|15|TRBV9
CASSAPGGSGNTIYF
TGTGCCAGCAGCGCCCCGGGGGGGTCTGGAAACACCATATATTTT
>NA|TRBJ1-4|11|TRBV2
CASTGERKLFF
TGTGCCAGCACCGGGGAGAGGAAACTGTTTTTT
>NA|TRBJ1-4|16|TRBV15
CATSRGEALRDEKLFF
TGTGCCACCAGCAGAGGGGAGGCCCTCAGGGATGAAAAACTGTTTTTT
>TRBD2|TRBJ2-5|16|TRBV11-2
CASSLNTLAGGETQYF
TGTGCCAGCAGCTTAAATACACTAGCGGGTGGGGAGACCCAGTACTTC
>NA|TRBJ2-1|16|TRBV10-3
CAISAPSVSGYNEQFF
TGTGCCATCAGTGCGCCTAGCGTGTCGGGGTACAATGAGCAGTTCTTC
>NA|TRBJ2-7|14|TRBV11-2
CASSDSFQAYEQYF
TGTGCCAGCAGCGACAGTTTCCAGGCGTACGAGCAGTACTTC